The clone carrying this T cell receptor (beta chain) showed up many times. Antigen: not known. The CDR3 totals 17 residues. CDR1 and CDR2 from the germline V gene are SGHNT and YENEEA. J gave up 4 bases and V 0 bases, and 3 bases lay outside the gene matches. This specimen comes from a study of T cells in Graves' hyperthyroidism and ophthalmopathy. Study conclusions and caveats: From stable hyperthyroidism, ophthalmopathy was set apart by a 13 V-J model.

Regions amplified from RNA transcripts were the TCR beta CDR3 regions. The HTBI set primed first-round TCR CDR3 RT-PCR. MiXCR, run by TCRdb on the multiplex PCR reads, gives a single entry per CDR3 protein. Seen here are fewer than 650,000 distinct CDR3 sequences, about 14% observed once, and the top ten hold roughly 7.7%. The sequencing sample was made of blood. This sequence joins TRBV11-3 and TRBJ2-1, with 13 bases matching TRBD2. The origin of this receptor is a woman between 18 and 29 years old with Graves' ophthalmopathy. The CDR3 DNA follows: TGTGCCAGCAGCTTAGACATACTAGCGGGGGGGTACAATGAGCAGTTCTTC. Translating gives CASSLDILAGGYNEQFF.